One and the same sample provided the 24 T cell receptor beta chains below, sequenced in a study of T cell responses to AZD1222 COVID-19 vaccine. Sequencing used immunoSEQ multiplex PCR; TCRdb keeps in-frame clones, though not all of them. The sample contains approximately 92,000 clones, about 89% of which appear only once. Sequencing used peripheral blood, obtained on day 0 of AZD1222 vaccination. These receptors all stem from an adult in good health.

This sequence joins TRBV11-2 and TRBJ2-3, with D possibly being TRBD1 or TRBD2 (5 bases each). Germline CDR1 SGHAT, CDR2 FQNNGV. Trimming removed 4 bases at V and 2 bases at J, with 13 bases between. The CDR3 is 15 residues long. Here the CDR3 reads CASSWGPAPTDTQYF. Here the CDR3 DNA reads TGTGCCAGCAGCTGGGGACCTGCCCCCACAGATACGCAGTATTTT.

This rearrangement joins TRBV11-2 to TRBJ1-3; D ambiguous. CDR1 is SGHAT, CDR2 FQNNGV, per germline. V gave up 10 bases and J gave up 2 bases, with 12 bases separating them. The CDR3 runs to 13 residues. Here the CDR3 reads CANPTDAGNTIYF. The CDR3 nucleotides read TGTGCCAACCCAACAGATGCTGGAAACACCATATATTTT.

The genes are TRBV7-2 and TRBJ1-2; 10 bases match TRBD1. The germline CDR1 and CDR2 sequences are SGHTA and FQGNSA. Unmatched junction bases numbered 6, after V lost 6 bases and J lost 5 bases. CDR3 length equals 14 residues. The CDR3: CASRLMGQGYGYTF. CDR3 coding DNA: TGTGCCAGCAGATTAATGGGACAGGGGTATGGCTACACCTTC. Supplemented by reference TRBV7-2 and TRBJ1-2, the full variable domain reads GAGVSQSPSNKVTEKGKDVELRCDPISGHTALYWYRQSLGQGLEFLIYFQGNSAPDKSGLPSDRFSAERTGGSVSTLTIQRTQQEDSAVYLCASRLMGQGYGYTFGSGTRLTVV.

V and J are TRBV7-9 and TRBJ2-1, with 15 nucleotides matching TRBD2. V dropped 4 bases and J dropped 7; count of bases not matched to a gene: 5. CDR1 SEHNR and CDR2 FQNEAQ come from the germline V gene (reference sequence). This CDR3 comprises 16 residues. This CDR3 reads CASSSGLAGGWNEQFF. The DNA for the CDR3 is TGTGCCAGCAGCTCGGGACTAGCGGGAGGATGGAATGAGCAGTTCTTC.

This chain uses TRBV19 with TRBJ2-1; no reliable D call. Germline-derived CDR1 and CDR2 are LNHDA and SQIVND (reference sequence). This CDR3 is built from 14 residues. The V end lost 3 bases, the J end lost 2 bases, and 8 bases lay between the germline ends. CDR3 coding DNA: TGTGCCAGTAGTATTTCGGGCCCCTACAATGAGCAGTTCTTC. Protein sequence: CASSISGPYNEQFF.

The DNA of the CDR3 is TGTGGGGCTAACTCTGGGGCCAACGTCCTGACTTTC. Protein: CGANSGANVLTF. This rearrangement joins TRBV2 to TRBJ2-6; D not certain. This CDR3 contains 12 residues. Germline CDR1 SNHLY, CDR2 FYNNEI.

In the case of this clone: Germline and junction disagree at one end, which may indicate a read error. The chain couples TRBV7-7 to TRBJ1-1, with D hard to call. This CDR3 has 13 amino acids. Germline V gene data show CDR1 as SSHAT and CDR2 as FNYEAQ (reference sequence). The CDR3 spells CASSPAQNTEAFF. In DNA, the CDR3 is TGTGCTAGCAGCCCGGCACAGAACACTGAAGCTTTCTTT.

This clone has only a few counts. The chain is built from TRBV6-4 and TRBJ2-3; 8 bases line up with TRBD2. CDR3 length: 15 residues. J lost 1 base, V lost 0 bases, and 0 bases had no gene match. Germline assignment: CDR1 MRHNA and CDR2 SNTAGT. CDR3 nucleotides: TGTGCCAGCAGTGACTCGCGGGGGGGCACAGATACGCAGTATTTT. Amino acids: CASSDSRGGTDTQYF.

V and J are TRBV27 and TRBJ1-5, with D tentatively TRBD1 (5 bases). Germline assignment: CDR1 MNHEY and CDR2 SMNVEV (reference sequence). Between the trimmed V and J ends, which lost 3 bases and 0 bases, there was a span of 12 bases. This CDR3 spans 16 amino acids. As DNA, the CDR3 is TGTGCCAGCAGTTTTGGGGGGGGGTATAGCAATCAGCCCCAGCATTTT. This encodes CASSFGGGYSNQPQHF.

Worth noting for this clone: Other DNA sequences in the same sample also yield this CDR3. The V gene is TRBV5-6, the J gene TRBJ1-4, with 8 bases identical to TRBD1. The trim removed 0 bases at V and 7 bases at J, leaving 5 bases unmatched. The CDR3 sequence is 15 residues long. The V gene's germline CDR1 is SGHDT and CDR2 YYEEEE. The CDR3 spells CASSLGTGGVEKLFF. The CDR3 DNA follows: TGTGCCAGCAGCTTGGGAACAGGGGGTGTTGAAAAACTGTTTTTT.

This rearrangement joins TRBV7-2 to TRBJ1-6; D is perhaps TRBD1 (6 bases). V dropped 5 bases and J dropped 10 bases, with 21 bases sitting between them. Germline V gives CDR1 SGHTA, CDR2 FQGNSA. This CDR3 has 16 residues. The CDR3 nucleotides are TGTGCCAGCAGCCCCCGTCCGGGGGCCTCGGGGTCACCCCTCCACTTT. Protein sequence: CASSPRPGASGSPLHF.

The chain employs TRBV11-1 and TRBJ2-3; D unclear. This CDR3 contains 14 residues. V was trimmed by 5 bases and J by 0 bases, leaving 9 bases between them. Germline loops: CDR1 SGHAT, CDR2 FQDESV (reference sequence). The CDR3 is CASSPRTSTDTQYF. CDR3 bases: TGTGCCAGCAGCCCGAGGACGAGCACAGATACGCAGTATTTT.

The chain is built from TRBV5-1 and TRBJ1-3; D gene ambiguous. The CDR3 loop spans 14 amino acids. The V end was cut by 0 bases, the J end by 0 bases, with 4 bases between. Germline V gives CDR1 SGHRS, CDR2 YFSETQ. CDR3 loop: CASSLGVSGNTIYF. CDR3 bases: TGCGCCAGCAGCTTGGGGGTCTCTGGAAACACCATATATTTT. The full variable domain, in which reference TRBV5-1 and TRBJ1-3 provide the parts outside the CDR3, is KAGVTQTPRYLIKTRGQQVTLSCSPISGHRSVSWYQQTPGQGLQFLFEYFSETQRNKGNFPGRFSGRQFSNSRSEMNVSTLELGDSALYLCASSLGVSGNTIYFGEGSWLTVV.

The gene calls are TRBV30 and TRBJ2-5; D perhaps matches TRBD2 (7 bases). The V and J ends lost 2 bases and 4 bases respectively, with 14 bases between them. CDR3 length: 14 amino acids. Looked up from germline, CDR1 is GTSNPN and CDR2 is SVGIG (reference sequence). CDR3 sequence (DNA): TGTGCCTGGAGTAGGGGGAGGGGACCAGAGACCCAGTACTTC. It encodes CAWSRGRGPETQYF. The entire variable domain, with the rest obtained from reference TRBV30 and TRBJ2-5, is as follows: SQTIHQWPATLVQPVGSPLSLECTVEGTSNPNLYWYRQAAGRGLQLLFYSVGIGQISSEVPQNLSASRPQDRQFILSSKKLLLSDSGFYLCAWSRGRGPETQYFGPGTRLLVL.

The sample holds one count of this clone. The chain uses TRBV2 and TRBJ1-1; D unresolved. CDR1 and CDR2 from the germline V gene are SNHLY and FYNNEI. Deletions cut 6 bases from V and 6 bases from J, with 11 bases between. This CDR3 is built from 12 residues. In nucleotides, the CDR3 is TGTGCCAGCAGCAAACATGGGGCTGAAGCTTTCTTT. Residues: CASSKHGAEAFF.

J is TRBJ1-4 and V is TRBV2, with TRBD1 as a possible D gene (6 bases). The germline V gene encodes CDR1 SNHLY and CDR2 FYNNEI. V was cut by 6 bases and J by 7 bases, with 9 bases left in between. This CDR3 region has 12 residues. The DNA of the CDR3 is TGTGCCAGCAGCGGGACACCTGAAAAACTGTTTTTT. It codes for CASSGTPEKLFF.

This clone was observed a single time. This rearrangement joins TRBV5-1 to TRBJ2-7; 9 nucleotides match TRBD1. In germline, CDR1 is SGHRS, CDR2 YFSETQ. The CDR3 has 16 amino acids. V lost 0 bases, J lost 3 bases, and 7 bases stayed unmatched. The CDR3 spells CASSLGAGTGLYEQYF. In nucleotides, the CDR3 is TGCGCCAGCAGCTTGGGGGCCGGGACAGGGCTCTACGAGCAGTACTTC.

The rearrangement links TRBV10-3 to TRBJ1-1; possible D gene TRBD1, 6 bases. The CDR3 loop spans 15 amino acids. V lost 6 bases and J 0 bases, leaving 14 bases between the germline ends. Germline CDR1 and CDR2: ENHRY and SYGVKD. The chain's CDR3 is CAISGGAGMNTEAFF. The CDR3 DNA reads TGTGCCATCAGCGGGGGCGCGGGGATGAACACTGAAGCTTTCTTT.

The chain recombines TRBV19 with TRBJ1-1; D might be TRBD1 (5 bases). With 1 base removed from V and 5 bases from J, the gap between germline ends came to 11 bases. The CDR3 covers 14 residues. Germline CDR1 reads LNHDA; CDR2 reads SQIVND (reference sequence). CDR3 region: CASSIAGVGTEAFF. CDR3 DNA: TGTGCCAGTAGTATAGCGGGGGTAGGAACTGAAGCTTTCTTT.

This chain links TRBV11-3 with TRBJ1-1; D remains unclear. There are 13 residues in the CDR3. Trimming left V 5 bases short and J 1 base short, with 8 bases between. Germline V lookup: CDR1 SGHNT, CDR2 YENEEA. CDR3 loop: CASSRRQNTEAFF. CDR3 nucleotide sequence: TGTGCCAGCAGCCGTAGACAGAACACTGAAGCTTTCTTT.

The gene calls are TRBV10-3 and TRBJ2-1; D gene ambiguous. The germline V and J ends were trimmed by 0 bases and 4 bases, with 7 bases remaining between them. Germline V gene sequence: CDR1 ENHRY, CDR2 SYGVKD. This CDR3 has 14 residues. As DNA, the CDR3 is TGTGCCATCAGTGAGTCGAACGGGTACAATGAGCAGTTCTTC. Protein product: CAISESNGYNEQFF.

This clone occurred once. This chain uses TRBV6-1 with TRBJ1-5, with 10 bases identical to TRBD1. This CDR3 is built from 16 residues. The V gene's germline CDR1 is MNHNS and CDR2 SASEGT. V lost 3 bases and J lost 3; bases outside the gene matches: 5. CDR3 amino acids: CASSDGTGVDNQPQHF. The CDR3 DNA reads TGTGCCAGCAGTGATGGGACAGGGGTTGACAATCAGCCCCAGCATTTT.

The V call is TRBV6-5, the J call TRBJ1-2; TRBD1 matches at 9 bases. Germline V gene data show CDR1 as MNHEY and CDR2 as SVGAGI. Losses at the gene ends were 4 bases for V and 6 bases for J; bases not matched to a gene: 12. The CDR3 sequence is 16 residues long. For the CDR3, the DNA is TGTGCCAGCAGTTGGACTCACAGGGGGCTGGGAGATGGCTACACCTTC. It translates to CASSWTHRGLGDGYTF.

The gene calls are TRBV19 and TRBJ1-5; 11 bases agree with TRBD1. Trimming at V came to 10 bases and at J to 3 bases, leaving 8 bases not matched to a gene. The CDR3 length is 15 residues. Looked up from germline, CDR1 is LNHDA and CDR2 is SQIVND (reference sequence). The CDR3 region has the DNA TGTGCCACCACCGGACAGGGGGCCATCAATCAGCCCCAGCATTTT. This codes for CATTGQGAINQPQHF.